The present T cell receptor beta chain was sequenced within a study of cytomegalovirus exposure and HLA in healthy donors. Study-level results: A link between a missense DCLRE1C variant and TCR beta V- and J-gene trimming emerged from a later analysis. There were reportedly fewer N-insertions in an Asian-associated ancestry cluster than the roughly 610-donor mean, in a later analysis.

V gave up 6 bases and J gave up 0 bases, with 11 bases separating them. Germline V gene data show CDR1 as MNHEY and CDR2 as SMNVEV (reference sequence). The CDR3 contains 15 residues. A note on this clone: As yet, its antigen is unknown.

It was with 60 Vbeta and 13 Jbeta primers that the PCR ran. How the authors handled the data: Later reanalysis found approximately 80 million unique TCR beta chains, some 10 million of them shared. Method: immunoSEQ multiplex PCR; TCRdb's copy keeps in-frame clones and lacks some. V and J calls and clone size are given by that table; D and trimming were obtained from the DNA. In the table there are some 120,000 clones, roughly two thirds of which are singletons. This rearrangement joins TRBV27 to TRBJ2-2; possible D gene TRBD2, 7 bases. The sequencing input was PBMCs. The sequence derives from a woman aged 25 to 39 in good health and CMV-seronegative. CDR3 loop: CASRGGETNTGELFF. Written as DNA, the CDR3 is TGTGCCAGCAGAGGGGGGGAAACGAACACCGGGGAGCTGTTTTTT.